The TCR beta chain described here comes from a study of cytomegalovirus exposure and HLA in healthy donors. A multiplex PCR was run with 60 Vbeta primers and 13 Jbeta primers. Generated by immunoSEQ multiplex PCR, the TCRdb table keeps only in-frame clones and is missing some. Found here are tens of thousands of clones, about 69% of them singletons; the top ten hold roughly 6.4%. This CDR3 has 16 amino acids. Germline V CDR1 and CDR2: WNHNN, SYGVQD (reference sequence). Trimming took off 8 bases at V and 0 bases at J, with 17 bases between the two ends. Study results and caveats: The investigators catalogued 164 TCR beta chains as cytomegalovirus-associated. TCR beta V segments were, for the most part, productive about 87% or about 30% of the time in an earlier analysis. An ancestry cluster, one associated with Asian ancestry, reportedly showed fewer N-insertions than the approximately 670-donor mean in a later analysis.

This cohort consisted of healthy bone marrow donors. There are a few counts of this clone. The antigen is unknown. This clonotype was sampled from a man aged 25-45 years in good health and CMV-seropositive. This chain uses TRBV10-1 with TRBJ1-5; the D gene is possibly TRBD1 (6 bases). The sample was PBMCs. The CDR3 bases are TGCGCCAGCCCCGGACAGCCTTGCTATAGCAATCAGCCCCAGCATTTT. Protein product: CASPGQPCYSNQPQHF.